This T cell receptor beta chain appears in the sequencing data of a study of regulatory T cells in long-lasting Graves disease. This clonotype was detected ten times or more. To make TCR beta libraries, researchers used iRepertoire HTBI primers and Arm-PCR of CDR3 regions. TCRdb re-analysed the multiplex PCR reads in MiXCR, keeping a single row per CDR3 protein. The data hold more than 650,000 distinct CDR3 sequences, with roughly 30% observed a single time. Time point here: persistent/refractory GD, antithyroid drugs over 5 years with positive TRAb. PBMCs were the source of the RNA used for TCR sequencing. The sequenced sample was peripheral blood mononuclear cells (PBMCs), obtained when the disease was refractory, from a patient treated with antithyroid drugs. This receptor was obtained from a female donor with Graves disease.

CDR3 region: CASSEGGRSYEQYF. The CDR3 bases are TGTGCCAGCAGTGAAGGGGGGCGATCCTACGAGCAGTACTTC. The V gene is TRBV2, the J gene TRBJ2-7, with a weak D call TRBD1 (6 bases). The CDR3 consists of 14 residues. Germline CDR1 SNHLY, CDR2 FYNNEI. The V gene lost 1 base and the J gene lost 1 base, with 8 bases spanning the gap.